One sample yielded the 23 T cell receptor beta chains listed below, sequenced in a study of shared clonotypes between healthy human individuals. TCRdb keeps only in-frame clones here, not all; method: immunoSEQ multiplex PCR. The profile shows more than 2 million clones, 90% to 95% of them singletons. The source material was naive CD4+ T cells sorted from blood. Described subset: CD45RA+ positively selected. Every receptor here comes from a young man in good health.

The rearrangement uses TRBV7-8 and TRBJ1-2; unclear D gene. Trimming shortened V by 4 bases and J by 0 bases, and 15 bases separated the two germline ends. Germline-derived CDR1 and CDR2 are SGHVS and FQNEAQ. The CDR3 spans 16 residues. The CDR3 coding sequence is TGTGCCAGCAGCTCCACCCGGATGGTTACTAACTATGGCTACACCTTC. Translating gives CASSSTRMVTNYGYTF.

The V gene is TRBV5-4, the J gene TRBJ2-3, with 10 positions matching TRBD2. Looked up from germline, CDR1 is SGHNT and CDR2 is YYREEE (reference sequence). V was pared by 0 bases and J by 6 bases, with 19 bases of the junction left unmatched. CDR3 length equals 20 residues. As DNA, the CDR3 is TGTGCCAGCAGCTTGGAGCCGGGTGGGGGGCTAGCGGGAGAGAGGGATACGCAGTATTTT. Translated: CASSLEPGGGLAGERDTQYF.

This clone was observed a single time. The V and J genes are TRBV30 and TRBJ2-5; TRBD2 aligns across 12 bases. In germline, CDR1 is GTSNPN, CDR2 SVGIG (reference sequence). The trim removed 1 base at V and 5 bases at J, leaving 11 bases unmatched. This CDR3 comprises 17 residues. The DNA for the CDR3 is TGTGCCTGGAGTGGAGGCCTAGCGGGGGGGTCGGGCGAGACCCAGTACTTC. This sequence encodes CAWSGGLAGGSGETQYF.

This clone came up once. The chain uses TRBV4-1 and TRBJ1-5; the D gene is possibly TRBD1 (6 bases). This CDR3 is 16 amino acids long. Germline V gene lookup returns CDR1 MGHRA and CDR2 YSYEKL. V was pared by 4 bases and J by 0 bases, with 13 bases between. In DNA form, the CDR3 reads TGCGCCAGCAGCCGGGAATACAGGGTTAGCAATCAGCCCCAGCATTTT. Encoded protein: CASSREYRVSNQPQHF.

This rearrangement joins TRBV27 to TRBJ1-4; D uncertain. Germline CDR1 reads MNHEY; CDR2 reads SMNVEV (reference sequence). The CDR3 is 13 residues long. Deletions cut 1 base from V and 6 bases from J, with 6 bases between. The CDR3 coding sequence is TGTGCCAGCAGTTTATTTTCCCATGAAAAACTGTTTTTT. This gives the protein CASSLFSHEKLFF. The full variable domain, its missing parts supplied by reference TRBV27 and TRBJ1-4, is EAQVTQNPRYLITVTGKKLTVTCSQNMNHEYMSWYRQDPGLGLRQIYYSMNVEVTDKGDVPEGYKVSRKEKRNFPLILESPSPNQTSLYFCASSLFSHEKLFFGSGTQLSVL.

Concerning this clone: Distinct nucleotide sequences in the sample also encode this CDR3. The CDR3 loop is CASSLGTSGTTDTQYF. CDR3 coding DNA: TGCGCCAGCAGCCTCGGGACTAGCGGGACCACAGATACGCAGTATTTT. The genes are TRBV5-1 and TRBJ2-3, with 13 bases lining up with TRBD2. Germline trimming cut 4 bases from V and 2 bases from J; bases unmatched to any gene: 4. CDR1 SGHRS and CDR2 YFSETQ come from the germline V gene. The CDR3 covers 16 residues.

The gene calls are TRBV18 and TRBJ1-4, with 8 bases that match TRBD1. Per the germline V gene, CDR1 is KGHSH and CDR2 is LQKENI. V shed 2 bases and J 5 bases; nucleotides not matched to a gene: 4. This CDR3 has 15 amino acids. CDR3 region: CASSPARTGNEKLFF. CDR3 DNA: TGTGCCAGCTCACCAGCGAGGACAGGGAATGAAAAACTGTTTTTT.

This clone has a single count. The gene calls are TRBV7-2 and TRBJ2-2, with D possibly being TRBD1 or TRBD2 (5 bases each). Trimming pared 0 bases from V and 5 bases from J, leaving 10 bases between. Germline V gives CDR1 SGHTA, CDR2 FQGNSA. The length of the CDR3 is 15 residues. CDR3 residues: CASSLAPGATGELFF. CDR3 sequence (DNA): TGTGCCAGCAGCTTAGCGCCCGGGGCAACCGGGGAGCTGTTTTTT. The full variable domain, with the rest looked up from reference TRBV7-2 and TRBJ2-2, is GAGVSQSPSNKVTEKGKDVELRCDPISGHTALYWYRQSLGQGLEFLIYFQGNSAPDKSGLPSDRFSAERTGGSVSTLTIQRTQQEDSAVYLCASSLAPGATGELFFGEGSRLTVL.

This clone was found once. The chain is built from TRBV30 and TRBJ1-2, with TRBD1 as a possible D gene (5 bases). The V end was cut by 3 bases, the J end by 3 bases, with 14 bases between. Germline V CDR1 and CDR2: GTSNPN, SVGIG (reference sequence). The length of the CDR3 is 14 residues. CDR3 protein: CAWSGGRSHYGYTF. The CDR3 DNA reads TGTGCCTGGAGCGGGGGACGGAGTCACTATGGCTACACCTTC.

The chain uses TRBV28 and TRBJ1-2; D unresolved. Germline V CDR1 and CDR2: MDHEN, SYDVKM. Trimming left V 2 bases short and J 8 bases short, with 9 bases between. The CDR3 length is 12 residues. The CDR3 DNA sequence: TGTGCCAGCAGTTTAAACGTCGGGGGCTACACCTTC. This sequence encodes CASSLNVGGYTF.

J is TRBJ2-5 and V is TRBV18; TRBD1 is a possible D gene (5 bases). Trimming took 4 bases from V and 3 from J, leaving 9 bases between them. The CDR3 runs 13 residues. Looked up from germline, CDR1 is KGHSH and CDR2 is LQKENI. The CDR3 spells CASSRTQEETQYF. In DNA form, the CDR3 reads TGTGCCAGCTCACGAACACAGGAAGAGACCCAGTACTTC.

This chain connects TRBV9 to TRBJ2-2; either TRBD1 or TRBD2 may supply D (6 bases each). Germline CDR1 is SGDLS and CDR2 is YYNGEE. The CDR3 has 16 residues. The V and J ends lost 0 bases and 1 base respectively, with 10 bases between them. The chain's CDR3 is CASSVAEGENTGELFF. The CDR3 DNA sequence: TGTGCCAGCAGCGTAGCGGAGGGGGAGAACACCGGGGAGCTGTTTTTT.

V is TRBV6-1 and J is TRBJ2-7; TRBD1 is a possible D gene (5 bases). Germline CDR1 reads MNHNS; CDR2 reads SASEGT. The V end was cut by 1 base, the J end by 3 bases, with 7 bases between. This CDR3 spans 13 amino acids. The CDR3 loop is CASSEGQLYEQYF. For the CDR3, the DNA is TGTGCCAGCAGTGAAGGACAGCTCTACGAGCAGTACTTC.

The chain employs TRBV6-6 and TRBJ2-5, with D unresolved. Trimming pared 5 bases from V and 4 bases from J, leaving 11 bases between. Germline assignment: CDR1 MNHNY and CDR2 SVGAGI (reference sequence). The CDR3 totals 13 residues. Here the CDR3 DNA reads TGTGCCAGCAGTAGGGCAGGTAGAGAGACCCAGTACTTC. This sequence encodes CASSRAGRETQYF.

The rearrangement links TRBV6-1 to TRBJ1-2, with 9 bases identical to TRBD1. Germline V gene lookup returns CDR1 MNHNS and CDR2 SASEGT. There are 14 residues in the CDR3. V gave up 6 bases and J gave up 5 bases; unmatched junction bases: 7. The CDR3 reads CASRPGTGTYGYTF. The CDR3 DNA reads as TGTGCCAGCAGACCCGGGACAGGGACTTATGGCTACACCTTC.

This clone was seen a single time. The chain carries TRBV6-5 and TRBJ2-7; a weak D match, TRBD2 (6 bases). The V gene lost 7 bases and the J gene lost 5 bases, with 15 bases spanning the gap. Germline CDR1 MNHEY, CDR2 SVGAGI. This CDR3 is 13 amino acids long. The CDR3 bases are TGTGCCAGCACCCCCGCCGGGAGTAACGAGCAGTACTTC. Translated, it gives CASTPAGSNEQYF.

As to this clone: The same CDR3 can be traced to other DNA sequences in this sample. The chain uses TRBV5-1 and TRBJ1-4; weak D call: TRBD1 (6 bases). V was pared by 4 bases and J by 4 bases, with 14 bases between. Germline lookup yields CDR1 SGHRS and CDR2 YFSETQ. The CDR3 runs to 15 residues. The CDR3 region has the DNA TGCGCCAGCAGCCCAACAGGGTCCGGTAATGAAAAACTGTTTTTT. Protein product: CASSPTGSGNEKLFF.

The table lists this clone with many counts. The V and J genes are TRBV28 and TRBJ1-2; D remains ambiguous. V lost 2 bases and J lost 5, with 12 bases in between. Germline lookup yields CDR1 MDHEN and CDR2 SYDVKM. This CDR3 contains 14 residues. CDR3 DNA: TGTGCCAGCAGTTTAAGGCCAGAGACGTATGGCTACACCTTC. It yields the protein CASSLRPETYGYTF.

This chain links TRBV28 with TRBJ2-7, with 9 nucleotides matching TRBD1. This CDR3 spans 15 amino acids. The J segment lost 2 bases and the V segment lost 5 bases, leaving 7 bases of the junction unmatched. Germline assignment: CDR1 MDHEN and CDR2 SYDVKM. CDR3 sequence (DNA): TGTGCCAGCAGTCAGGACAGGGGTTATACCTACGAGCAGTACTTC. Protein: CASSQDRGYTYEQYF.

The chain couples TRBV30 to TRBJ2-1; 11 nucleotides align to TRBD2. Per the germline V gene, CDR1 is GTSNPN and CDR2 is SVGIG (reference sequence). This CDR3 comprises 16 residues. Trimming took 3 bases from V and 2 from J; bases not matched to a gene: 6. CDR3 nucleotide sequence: TGTGCCTGGAGCGTAGCGGGAGGGCTAACCTACAATGAGCAGTTCTTC. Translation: CAWSVAGGLTYNEQFF.

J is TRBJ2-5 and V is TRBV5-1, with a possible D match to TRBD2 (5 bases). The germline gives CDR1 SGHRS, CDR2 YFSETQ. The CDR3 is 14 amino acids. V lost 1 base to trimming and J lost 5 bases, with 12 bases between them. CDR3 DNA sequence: TGCGCCAGCAGCTTGCGCGGGTCTTGGGAGACCCAGTACTTC. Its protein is CASSLRGSWETQYF.

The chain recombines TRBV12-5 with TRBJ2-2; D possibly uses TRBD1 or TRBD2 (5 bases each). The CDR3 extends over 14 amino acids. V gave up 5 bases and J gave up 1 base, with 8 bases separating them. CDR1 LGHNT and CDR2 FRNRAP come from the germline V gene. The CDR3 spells CASGVRGNTGELFF. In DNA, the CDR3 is TGTGCTAGTGGTGTGAGGGGGAACACCGGGGAGCTGTTTTTT.

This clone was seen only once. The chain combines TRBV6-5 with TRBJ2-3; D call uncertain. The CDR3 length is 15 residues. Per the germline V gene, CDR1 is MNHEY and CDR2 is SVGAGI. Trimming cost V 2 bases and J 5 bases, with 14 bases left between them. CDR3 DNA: TGTGCCAGCAGTTACGAGGCCCGCATCGGAGATACGCAGTATTTT. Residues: CASSYEARIGDTQYF.